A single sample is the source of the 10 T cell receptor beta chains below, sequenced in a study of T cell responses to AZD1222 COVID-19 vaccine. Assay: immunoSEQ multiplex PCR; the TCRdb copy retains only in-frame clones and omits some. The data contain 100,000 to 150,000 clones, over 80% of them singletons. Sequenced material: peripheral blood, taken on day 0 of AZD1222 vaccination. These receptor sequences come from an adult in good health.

CDR3 DNA sequence: TGTGCCAGCAGTTTGGGGACAGGGCATGGCTACACCTTC. It encodes CASSLGTGHGYTF. The chain joins TRBV12-3 or TRBV12-4 to TRBJ1-2, with 9 bases that match TRBD1. This CDR3 has 13 residues. Unmatched junction bases numbered 2, after V lost 3 bases and J lost 6 bases.

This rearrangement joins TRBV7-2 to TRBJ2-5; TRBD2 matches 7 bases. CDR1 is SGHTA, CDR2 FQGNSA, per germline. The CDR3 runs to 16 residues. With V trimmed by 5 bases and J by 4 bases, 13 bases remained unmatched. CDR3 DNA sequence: TGTGCCAGCAGCCCGCCCCCTCTGGGGGGGGGAGAGACCCAGTACTTC. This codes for CASSPPPLGGGETQYF.

CDR3 nucleotides: TGTGCCAGCAGTTTAAGGGAAAATTCACCCCTCCACTTT. Encoded protein: CASSLRENSPLHF. The chain has TRBV12-3 or TRBV12-4 and TRBJ1-6; no firm D call. The V end was cut by 2 bases, the J end by 7 bases, with 6 bases between. This CDR3 region has 13 residues.

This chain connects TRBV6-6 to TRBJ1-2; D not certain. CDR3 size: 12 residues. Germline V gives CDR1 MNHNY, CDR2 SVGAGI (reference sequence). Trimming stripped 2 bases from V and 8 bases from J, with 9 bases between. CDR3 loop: CASSYGQLGYTF. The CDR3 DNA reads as TGTGCCAGCAGTTACGGTCAGTTGGGCTACACCTTC.

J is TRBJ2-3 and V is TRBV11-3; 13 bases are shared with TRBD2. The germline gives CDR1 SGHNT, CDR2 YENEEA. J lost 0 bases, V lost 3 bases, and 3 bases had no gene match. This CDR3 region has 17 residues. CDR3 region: CASSLGLAGFSTDTQYF. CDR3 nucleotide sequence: TGTGCCAGCAGCTTGGGACTAGCGGGATTTAGCACAGATACGCAGTATTTT.

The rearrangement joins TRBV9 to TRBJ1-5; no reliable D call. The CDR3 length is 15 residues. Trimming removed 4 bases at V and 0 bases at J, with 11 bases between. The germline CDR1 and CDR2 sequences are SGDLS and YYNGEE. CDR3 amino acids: CASSRGSNSNQPQHF. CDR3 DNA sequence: TGTGCCAGCAGCCGGGGAAGTAATAGCAATCAGCCCCAGCATTTT.

The CDR3 sequence is CASSPSGGGNTEAFF. CDR3 DNA sequence: TGCGCCAGCAGCCCCTCGGGGGGGGGCAACACTGAAGCTTTCTTT. This chain joins TRBV4-3 and TRBJ1-1; maybe TRBD1 (6 bases). The length of the CDR3 is 15 residues. The germline gives CDR1 LGHNA, CDR2 YSLEER. The germline V and J ends were trimmed by 4 bases and 2 bases, with 14 bases remaining between them.

CDR3 sequence (DNA): TGTGCCAGCAGCGACCCCACGGCCCTCCAAGAGACCCAGTACTTC. Its translation is CASSDPTALQETQYF. The V gene is TRBV2, the J gene TRBJ2-5; no clear D. From germline, CDR1 is SNHLY and CDR2 FYNNEI. Trimming took off 6 bases at V and 1 base at J, with 15 bases between the two ends. The CDR3 is 15 amino acids.

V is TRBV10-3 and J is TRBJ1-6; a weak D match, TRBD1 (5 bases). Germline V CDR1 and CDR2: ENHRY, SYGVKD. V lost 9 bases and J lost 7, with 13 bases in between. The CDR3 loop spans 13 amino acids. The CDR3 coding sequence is TGTGCCATTCCCAGGGAGCGGAATTCACCCCTCCACTTT. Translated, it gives CAIPRERNSPLHF.

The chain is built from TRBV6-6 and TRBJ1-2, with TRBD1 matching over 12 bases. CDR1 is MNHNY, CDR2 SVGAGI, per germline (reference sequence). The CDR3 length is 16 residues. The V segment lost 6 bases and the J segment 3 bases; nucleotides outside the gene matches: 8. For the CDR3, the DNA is TGTGCCAGCAGGGCCGGGACAGGGGGCCCCCACTATGGCTACACCTTC. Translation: CASRAGTGGPHYGYTF.